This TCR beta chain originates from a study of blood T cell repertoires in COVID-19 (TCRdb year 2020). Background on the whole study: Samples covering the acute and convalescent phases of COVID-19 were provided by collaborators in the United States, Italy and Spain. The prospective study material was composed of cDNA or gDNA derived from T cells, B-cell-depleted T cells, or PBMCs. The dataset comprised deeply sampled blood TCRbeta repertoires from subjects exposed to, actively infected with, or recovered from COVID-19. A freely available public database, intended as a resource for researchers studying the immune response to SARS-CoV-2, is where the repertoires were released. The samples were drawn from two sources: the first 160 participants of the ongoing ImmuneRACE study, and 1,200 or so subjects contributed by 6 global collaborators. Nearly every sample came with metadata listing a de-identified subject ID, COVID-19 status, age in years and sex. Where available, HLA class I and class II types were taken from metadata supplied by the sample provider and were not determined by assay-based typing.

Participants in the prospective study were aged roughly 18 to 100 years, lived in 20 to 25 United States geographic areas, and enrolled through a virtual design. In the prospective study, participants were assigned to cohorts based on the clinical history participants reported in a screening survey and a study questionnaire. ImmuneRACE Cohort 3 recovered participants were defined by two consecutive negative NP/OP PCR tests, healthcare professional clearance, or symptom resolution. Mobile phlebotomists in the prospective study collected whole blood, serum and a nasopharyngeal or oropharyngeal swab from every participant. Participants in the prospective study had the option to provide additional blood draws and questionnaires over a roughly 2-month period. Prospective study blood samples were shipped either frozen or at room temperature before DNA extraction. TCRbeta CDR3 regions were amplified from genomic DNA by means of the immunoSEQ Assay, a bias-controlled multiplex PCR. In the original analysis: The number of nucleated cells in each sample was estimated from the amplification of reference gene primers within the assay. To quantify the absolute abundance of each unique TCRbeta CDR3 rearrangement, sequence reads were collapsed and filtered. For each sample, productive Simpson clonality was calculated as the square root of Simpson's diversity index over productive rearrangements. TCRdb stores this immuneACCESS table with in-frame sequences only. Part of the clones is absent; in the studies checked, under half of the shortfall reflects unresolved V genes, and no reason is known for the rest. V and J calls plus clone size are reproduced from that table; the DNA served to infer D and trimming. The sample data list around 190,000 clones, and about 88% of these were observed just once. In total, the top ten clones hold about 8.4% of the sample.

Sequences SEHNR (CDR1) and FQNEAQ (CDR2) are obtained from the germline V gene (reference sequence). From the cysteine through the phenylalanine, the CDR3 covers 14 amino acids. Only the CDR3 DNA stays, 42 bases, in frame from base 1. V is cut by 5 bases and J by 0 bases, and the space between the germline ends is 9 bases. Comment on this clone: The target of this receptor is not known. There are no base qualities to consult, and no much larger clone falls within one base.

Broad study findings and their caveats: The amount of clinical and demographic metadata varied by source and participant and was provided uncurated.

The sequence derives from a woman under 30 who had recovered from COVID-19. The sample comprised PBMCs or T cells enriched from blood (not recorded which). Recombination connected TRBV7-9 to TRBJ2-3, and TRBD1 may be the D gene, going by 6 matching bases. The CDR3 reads CASSRTASTDTQYF. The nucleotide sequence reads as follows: TGTGCCAGCAGCCGGACAGCTAGCACAGATACGCAGTATTTT.